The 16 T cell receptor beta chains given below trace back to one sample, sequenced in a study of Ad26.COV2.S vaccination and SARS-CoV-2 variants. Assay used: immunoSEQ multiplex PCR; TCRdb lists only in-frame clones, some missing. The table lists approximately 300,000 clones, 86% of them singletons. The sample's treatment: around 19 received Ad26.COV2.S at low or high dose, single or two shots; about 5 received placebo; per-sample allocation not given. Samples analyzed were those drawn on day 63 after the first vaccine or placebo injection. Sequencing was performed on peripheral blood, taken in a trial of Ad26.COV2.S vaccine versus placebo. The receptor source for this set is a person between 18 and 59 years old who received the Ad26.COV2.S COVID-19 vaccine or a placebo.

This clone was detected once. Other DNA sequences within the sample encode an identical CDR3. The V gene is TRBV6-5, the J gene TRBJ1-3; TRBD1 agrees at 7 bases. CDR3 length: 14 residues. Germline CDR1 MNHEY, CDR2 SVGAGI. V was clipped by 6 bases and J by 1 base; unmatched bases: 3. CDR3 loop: CASSGTASGNTIYF. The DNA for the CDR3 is TGTGCCAGCAGCGGGACAGCGTCTGGAAACACCATATATTTT.

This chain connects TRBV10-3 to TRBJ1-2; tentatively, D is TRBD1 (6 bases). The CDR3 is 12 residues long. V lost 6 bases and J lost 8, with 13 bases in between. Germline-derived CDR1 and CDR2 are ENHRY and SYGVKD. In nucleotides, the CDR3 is TGTGCCATCAGGGCAGGGGCTCGGGGCTACACCTTC. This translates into CAIRAGARGYTF.

CDR3: CASSADRGRTEAFF. As DNA, the CDR3 is TGTGCCAGCAGCGCGGACAGGGGGCGAACTGAAGCTTTCTTT. This sequence joins TRBV9 and TRBJ1-1; TRBD1 aligns across 11 bases. The CDR3 runs 14 residues. The V segment lost 3 bases and the J segment 5 bases; nucleotides outside the gene matches: 3. The germline CDR1 and CDR2 sequences are SGDLS and YYNGEE.

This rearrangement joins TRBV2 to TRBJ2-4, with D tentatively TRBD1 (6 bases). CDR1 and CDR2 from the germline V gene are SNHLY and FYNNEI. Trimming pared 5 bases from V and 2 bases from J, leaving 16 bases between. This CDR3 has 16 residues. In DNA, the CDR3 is TGTGCCAGCAGTACTGACTCTCAGGGGCCCAAAAACATTCAGTACTTC. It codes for CASSTDSQGPKNIQYF.

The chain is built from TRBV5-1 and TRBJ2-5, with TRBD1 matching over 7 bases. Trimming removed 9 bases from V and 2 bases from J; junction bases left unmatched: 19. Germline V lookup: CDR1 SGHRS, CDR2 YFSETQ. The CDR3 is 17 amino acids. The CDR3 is CANRGETGHPFQETQYF. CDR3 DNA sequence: TGCGCCAACAGGGGAGAAACAGGCCACCCTTTTCAAGAGACCCAGTACTTC.

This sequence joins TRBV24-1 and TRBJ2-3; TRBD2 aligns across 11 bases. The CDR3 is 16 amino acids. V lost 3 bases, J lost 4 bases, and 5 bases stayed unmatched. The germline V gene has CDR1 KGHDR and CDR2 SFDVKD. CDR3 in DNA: TGTGCCACCAGTGATCCCGCTAGCGGGGGGCCAGATACGCAGTATTTT. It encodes CATSDPASGGPDTQYF.

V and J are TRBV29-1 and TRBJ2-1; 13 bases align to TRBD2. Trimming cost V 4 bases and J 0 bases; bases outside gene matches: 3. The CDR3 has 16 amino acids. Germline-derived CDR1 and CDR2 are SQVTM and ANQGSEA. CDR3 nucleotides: TGCAGCGTTGGGACTAGCGGGGGCCTCTCCTACAATGAGCAGTTCTTC. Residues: CSVGTSGGLSYNEQFF.

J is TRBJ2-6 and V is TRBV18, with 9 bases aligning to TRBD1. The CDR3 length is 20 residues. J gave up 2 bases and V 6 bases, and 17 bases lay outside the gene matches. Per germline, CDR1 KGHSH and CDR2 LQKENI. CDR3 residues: CASSLANSGTGLTGANVLTF. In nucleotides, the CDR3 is TGTGCCAGCTCTCTTGCTAACTCCGGGACAGGGTTAACTGGGGCCAACGTCCTGACTTTC.

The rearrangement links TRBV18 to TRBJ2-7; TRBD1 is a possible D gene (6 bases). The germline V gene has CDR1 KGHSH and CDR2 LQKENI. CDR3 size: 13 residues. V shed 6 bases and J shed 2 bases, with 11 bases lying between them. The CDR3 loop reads CASSYDRTYEQYF. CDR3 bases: TGTGCCAGCTCTTACGACAGGACCTACGAGCAGTACTTC. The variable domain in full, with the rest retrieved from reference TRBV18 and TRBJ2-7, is NAGVMQNPRHLVRRRGQEARLRCSPMKGHSHVYWYRQLPEEGLKFMVYLQKENIIDESGMPKERFSAEFPKEGPSILRIQQVVRGDSAAYFCASSYDRTYEQYFGPGTRLTVT.

DNA for the CDR3: TGTGCCAGCAGATCGGGGTCCTCCTTCTGGACCGGGGAGCTGTTTTTT. Residues: CASRSGSSFWTGELFF. The chain joins TRBV27 to TRBJ2-2, with D maybe TRBD2 (5 bases). The CDR3 loop spans 16 amino acids. Germline loops: CDR1 MNHEY, CDR2 SMNVEV (reference sequence). Trimming stripped 6 bases from V and 5 bases from J, with 19 bases between.

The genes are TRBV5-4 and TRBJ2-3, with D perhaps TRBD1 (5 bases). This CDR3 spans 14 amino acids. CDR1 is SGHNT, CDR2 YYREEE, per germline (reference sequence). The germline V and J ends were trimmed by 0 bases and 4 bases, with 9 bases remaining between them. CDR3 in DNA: TGTGCCAGCAGCTTGGGACAGTCCCCAGATACGCAGTATTTT. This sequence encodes CASSLGQSPDTQYF.

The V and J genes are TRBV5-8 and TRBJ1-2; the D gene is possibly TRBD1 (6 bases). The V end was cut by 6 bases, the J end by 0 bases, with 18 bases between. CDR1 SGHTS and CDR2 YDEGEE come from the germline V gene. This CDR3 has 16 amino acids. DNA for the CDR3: TGTGCCAGCAACCCCGGGGGGGCAGGATCTAACTATGGCTACACCTTC. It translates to CASNPGGAGSNYGYTF.

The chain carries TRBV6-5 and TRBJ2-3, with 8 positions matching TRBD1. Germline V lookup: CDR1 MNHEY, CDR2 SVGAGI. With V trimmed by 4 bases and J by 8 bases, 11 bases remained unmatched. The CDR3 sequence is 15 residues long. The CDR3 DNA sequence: TGTGCCAGCAGTTCCCGGACAGGGACGGTGGGTACGCAGTATTTT. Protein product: CASSSRTGTVGTQYF.

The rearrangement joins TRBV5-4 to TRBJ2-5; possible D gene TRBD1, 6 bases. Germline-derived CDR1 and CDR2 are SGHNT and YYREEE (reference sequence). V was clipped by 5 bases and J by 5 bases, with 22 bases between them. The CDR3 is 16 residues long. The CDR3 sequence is CASSFWDQGLGETQYF. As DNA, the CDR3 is TGTGCCAGCAGTTTTTGGGATCAGGGGTTGGGGGAGACCCAGTACTTC.

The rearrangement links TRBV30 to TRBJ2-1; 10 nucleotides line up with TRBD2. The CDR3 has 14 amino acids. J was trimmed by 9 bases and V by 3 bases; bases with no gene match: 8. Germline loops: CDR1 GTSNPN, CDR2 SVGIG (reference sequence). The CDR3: CAWREAGGPFEQFF. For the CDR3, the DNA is TGTGCCTGGAGAGAAGCGGGGGGGCCTTTTGAGCAGTTCTTC.

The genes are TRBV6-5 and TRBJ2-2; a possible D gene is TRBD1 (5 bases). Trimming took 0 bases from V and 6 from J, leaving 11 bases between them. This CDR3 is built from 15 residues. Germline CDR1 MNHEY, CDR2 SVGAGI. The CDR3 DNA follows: TGTGCCAGCAGTTACTCGATTAGGGGTTCCGGGGAGCTGTTTTTT. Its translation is CASSYSIRGSGELFF.